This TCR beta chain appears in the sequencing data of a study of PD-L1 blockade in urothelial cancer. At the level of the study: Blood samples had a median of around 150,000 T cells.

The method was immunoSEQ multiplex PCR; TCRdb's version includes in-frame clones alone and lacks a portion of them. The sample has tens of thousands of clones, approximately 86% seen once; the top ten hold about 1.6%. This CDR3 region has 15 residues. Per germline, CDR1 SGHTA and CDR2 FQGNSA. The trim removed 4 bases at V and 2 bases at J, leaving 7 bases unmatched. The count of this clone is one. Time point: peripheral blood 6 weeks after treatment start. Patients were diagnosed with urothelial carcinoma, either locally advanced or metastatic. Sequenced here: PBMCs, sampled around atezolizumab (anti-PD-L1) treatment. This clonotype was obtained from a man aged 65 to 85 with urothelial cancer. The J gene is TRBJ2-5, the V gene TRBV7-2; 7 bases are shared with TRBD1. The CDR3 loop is CASSYKGTVQETQYF. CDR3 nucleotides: TGTGCCAGCAGCTACAAAGGGACAGTTCAAGAGACCCAGTACTTC.